This T cell receptor (beta chain) is from a study of regulatory T cells in long-lasting Graves disease. The CDR3 sequence is 13 residues long. Trimming removed 1 base at V and 5 bases at J, with 5 bases between. Germline lookup yields CDR1 SGHVS and CDR2 FNYEAQ. Building of the TCR beta libraries involved iRepertoire HTBI primers and Arm-PCR of CDR3 regions. TCRdb re-called the multiplex PCR reads through MiXCR, storing one row per CDR3 protein. The repertoire includes 350,000 to 550,000 distinct CDR3 sequences, about 16% of them detected once, and around a quarter sits in the top ten. As to this clonotype: Antigen specificity is unknown. A read error may be the cause here, since a much bigger clone is one base away.

Study-wide results and caveats: Persistent disease was characterized by preferential usage of TRBV28, TRBJ1-2 and TRBJ2-5.

Time point described: newly diagnosed GD, antithyroid drugs for less than 3 months. Extracted PBMC RNA gave rise to the TCR library. Roughly 8.3 milliliters of peripheral blood were taken and placed in EDTA tubes. These data also formed part of another study, on T cells in Graves' hyperthyroidism and ophthalmopathy. That paper notes: First-round RT-PCR of the TCR CDR3 relied on the HTBI primer set. Expanded thyroid clonotypes (above 0.001) were mostly also found in blood.

This receptor was taken from a woman under 30 with Graves disease. The specimen comprised peripheral blood mononuclear cells (PBMCs), sampled at new diagnosis, from a patient treated with antithyroid drugs. The chain links TRBV7-6 to TRBJ2-2; D is uncertain. CDR3 loop: CASSLEYTGELFF. The CDR3 DNA is TGTGCCAGCAGCTTAGAGTATACCGGGGAGCTGTTTTTT.